Listed here are 9 T cell receptor beta chains from one sample, sequenced in a study. TCRdb reprocessed the RT-PCR reads via MiXCR and lists one record per CDR3 protein. The repertoire holds about 680,000 distinct CDR3 sequences, 12% to 15% seen once, with 3.6% in the top ten. Material: memory CD4+ T cells from blood. These receptor sequences come from a female donor in good health, serving as a healthy control.

CDR3 in amino acids: CASSAPGTSTDTQYF. The DNA of the CDR3 is TGTGCCAGCAGTGCCCCCGGGACTTCTACAGATACGCAGTATTTT. V usage is TRBV6-2 or TRBV6-3 and J usage is TRBJ2-3; TRBD2 might be the D (6 bases). CDR1 and CDR2 (germline): MNHEY, SVGEGT. CDR3 length: 15 amino acids. The V gene lost 5 bases and the J gene lost 3 bases, with 15 bases spanning the gap.

This chain joins TRBV18 and TRBJ2-7; a possible D gene is TRBD1 (6 bases). Trimming took 5 bases from V and 2 from J, leaving 10 bases between them. CDR1 KGHSH and CDR2 LQKENI come from the germline V gene. This CDR3 is 13 amino acids long. CDR3 DNA sequence: TGTGCCAGCTCAAGGACAGTTGCCTACGAGCAGTACTTC. As protein: CASSRTVAYEQYF.

This clonotype was recorded at least ten times. The rearrangement joins TRBV12-3 or TRBV12-4 to TRBJ2-3; no definite D call. V was pared by 6 bases and J by 6 bases, with 7 bases between. The CDR3 is 11 amino acids. CDR3: CASSVVDTQYF. The DNA for the CDR3 is TGTGCCAGCAGCGTAGTGGATACGCAGTATTTT.

The table lists this clonotype with many counts. The chain links TRBV7-2 to TRBJ2-1; perhaps TRBD2 as D (6 bases). Trimming shortened V by 5 bases and J by 10 bases, and 18 bases separated the two germline ends. Germline-derived CDR1 and CDR2 are SGHTA and FQGNSA. The CDR3 runs 14 residues. DNA of the CDR3: TGTGCCAGCAGCCCCAGACTAGGGGCGATAGAGCAGTTCTTC. Residues: CASSPRLGAIEQFF.

A word on this clonotype: This may be a read error, as it is one base from a much larger clone. This rearrangement joins TRBV10-3 to TRBJ1-1, with D hard to call. CDR1 is ENHRY, CDR2 SYGVKD, per germline. There are 13 residues in the CDR3. CDR3 region: CAISDGENSEAFF. The DNA for the CDR3 is TGTGCCATCAGTGACGGGGAGAACTCTGAAGCTTTCTTT.

This clonotype was recorded at least ten times. CDR3 region: CASSLSRHSYEQYF. CDR3 DNA: TGTGCCAGCAGCTTAAGCCGTCACTCCTACGAGCAGTACTTC. This chain joins TRBV7-2 and TRBJ2-7; no firm D call. The germline V and J ends were trimmed by 2 bases and 0 bases, with 8 bases remaining between them. The CDR3 has 14 amino acids. From germline, CDR1 is SGHTA and CDR2 FQGNSA.

This clonotype has a count of ten or more. The chain combines TRBV5-1 with TRBJ2-7; tentative D call: TRBD2 (6 bases). The CDR3 length is 14 residues. Trimming pared 0 bases from V and 5 bases from J, leaving 12 bases between. The germline CDR1 and CDR2 sequences are SGHRS and YFSETQ. This CDR3 is CASSLDGGRNEQYF. The CDR3, as DNA: TGCGCCAGCAGCTTGGACGGGGGTAGGAACGAGCAGTACTTC. Drawing the rest from reference TRBV5-1 and TRBJ2-7, the complete variable domain is KAGVTQTPRYLIKTRGQQVTLSCSPISGHRSVSWYQQTPGQGLQFLFEYFSETQRNKGNFPGRFSGRQFSNSRSEMNVSTLELGDSALYLCASSLDGGRNEQYFGPGTRLTVT.

This clonotype was seen at least ten times. V is TRBV12-3 or TRBV12-4 and J is TRBJ2-3; 10 nucleotides match TRBD2. CDR3 size: 16 residues. Unmatched junction bases numbered 3, after V lost 2 bases and J lost 1 base. CDR3: CASSLLGTSGTDTQYF. The CDR3 nucleotides are TGTGCCAGCAGTTTATTAGGGACTAGCGGCACAGATACGCAGTATTTT.

The sample holds many counts of this clonotype. V gene TRBV27 combines with J gene TRBJ2-5, with D hard to call. The CDR3 length is 13 residues. V shed 6 bases and J shed 7 bases, with 15 bases lying between them. CDR1 MNHEY and CDR2 SMNVEV come from the germline V gene (reference sequence). CDR3 sequence reads: CASSPSARMTQYF. As DNA, the CDR3 is TGTGCCAGCAGCCCCTCAGCCAGGATGACCCAGTACTTC.